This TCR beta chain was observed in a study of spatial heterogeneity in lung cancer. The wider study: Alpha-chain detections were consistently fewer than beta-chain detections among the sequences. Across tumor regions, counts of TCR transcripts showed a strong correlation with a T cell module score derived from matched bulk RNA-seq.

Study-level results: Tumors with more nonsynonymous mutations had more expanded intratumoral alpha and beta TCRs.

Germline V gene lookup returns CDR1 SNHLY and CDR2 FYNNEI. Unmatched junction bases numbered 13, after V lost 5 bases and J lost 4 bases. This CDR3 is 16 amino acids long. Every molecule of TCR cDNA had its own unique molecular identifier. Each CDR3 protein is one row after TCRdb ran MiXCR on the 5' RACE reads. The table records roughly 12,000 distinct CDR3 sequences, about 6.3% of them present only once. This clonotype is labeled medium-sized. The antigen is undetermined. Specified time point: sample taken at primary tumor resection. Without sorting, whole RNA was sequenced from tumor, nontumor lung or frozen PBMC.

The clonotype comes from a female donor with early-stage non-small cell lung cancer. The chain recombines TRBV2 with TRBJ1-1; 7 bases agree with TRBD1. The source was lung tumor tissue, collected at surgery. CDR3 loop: CASSSKTGSVGTEAFF. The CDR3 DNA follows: TGTGCCAGCAGTTCAAAGACAGGGTCGGTGGGCACTGAAGCTTTCTTT. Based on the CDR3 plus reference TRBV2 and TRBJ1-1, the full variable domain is EPEVTQTPSHQVTQMGQEVILRCVPISNHLYFYWYRQILGQKVEFLVSFYNNEISEKSEIFDDQFSVERPDGSNFTLKIRSTKLEDSAMYFCASSSKTGSVGTEAFFGQGTRLTVV.